Each of the 24 T cell receptor beta chains below was sequenced from the same sample in a study of blood T cell repertoires in COVID-19. The data were produced by immunoSEQ multiplex PCR, yet TCRdb's version contains in-frame clones alone and is incomplete. This sample yields around 180,000 clones, of which around 67% are seen a single time; 3% belongs to the top ten. The sample was peripheral blood. The origin of the receptors is a woman over 75 with acute or convalescent COVID-19.

This clone appeared many times. The genes are TRBV21-1 and TRBJ2-7; the tabulated D call, TRBD2, remains unverified against the DNA. TRBV21-1 constitutes a pseudogene. The CDR3 sequence is 15 residues long. This CDR3 is CASSGWRERTYEQYF. In DNA form, the CDR3 reads TGTGCCAGCAGCGGTTGGCGGGAGAGAACCTACGAGCAGTACTTC.

The rearrangement links TRBV30 to TRBJ1-3; D unclear. Trimming took off 0 bases at V and 0 bases at J, with 9 bases between the two ends. The CDR3 totals 15 residues. In germline, CDR1 is GTSNPN, CDR2 SVGIG (reference sequence). CDR3 nucleotides: TGTGCCTGGAGTGTCGGTCGGAGCTCTGGAAACACCATATATTTT. It translates to CAWSVGRSSGNTIYF.

In this sample, this clone turned up a few times. The chain combines TRBV28 with TRBJ1-5; TRBD1 matches 10 bases. V gave up 6 bases and J gave up 2 bases; unmatched junction bases: 4. The CDR3 consists of 15 residues. The germline V gene has CDR1 MDHEN and CDR2 SYDVKM. CDR3 nucleotide sequence: TGTGCCAGCAGCCCCGGGACAGGGGGCAATCAGCCCCAGCATTTT. Its protein is CASSPGTGGNQPQHF.

The chain joins TRBV4-3 to TRBJ1-6; 10 bases agree with TRBD1. CDR1 is LGHNA, CDR2 YSLEER, per germline. The V and J ends lost 3 bases and 7 bases, in that order; junction bases with no gene match: 6. The CDR3 extends over 16 amino acids. The CDR3 DNA follows: TGCGCCAGCAGCCATGGGACAGGGGCGCGGAATTCACCCCTCCACTTT. As protein: CASSHGTGARNSPLHF.

V and J are TRBV7-2 and TRBJ1-4; D is possibly TRBD1 (5 bases). Trimming stripped 2 bases from V and 5 bases from J, with 15 bases between. Per the germline V gene, CDR1 is SGHTA and CDR2 is FQGNSA. The CDR3 length is 16 residues. The CDR3 here is CASSLQNWGGNEKLFF. The CDR3 DNA sequence: TGTGCCAGCAGCTTACAGAATTGGGGGGGAAATGAAAAACTGTTTTTT.

This clone was seen a handful of times. The DNA of the CDR3 is TGCGCCAGCAGTCGGGACTTTAGCTCCTACAATGAGCAGTTCTTC. Amino acids: CASSRDFSSYNEQFF. This chain links TRBV10-1 with TRBJ2-1, with D possibly being TRBD2 (6 bases). The CDR3 contains 15 residues. Trimming stripped 5 bases from V and 0 bases from J, with 11 bases between. CDR1 and CDR2 from the germline V gene are WNHNN and SYGVQD (reference sequence).

The chain couples TRBV15 to TRBJ2-1; 10 bases are shared with TRBD2. This CDR3 spans 15 amino acids. The germline V gene has CDR1 LNHNV and CDR2 YYDKDF (reference sequence). The junction had 4 bases not matched to a gene; V was cut back by 5 bases and J by 3 bases. Here the CDR3 DNA reads TGTGCCACCAGCCCCACTAGCGGGGACTACAATGAGCAGTTCTTC. The encoded protein is CATSPTSGDYNEQFF.

This rearrangement joins TRBV5-4 to TRBJ1-1; 7 nucleotides align to TRBD1. Germline CDR1 SGHNT, CDR2 YYREEE (reference sequence). J was trimmed by 5 bases and V by 7 bases; bases with no gene match: 14. This CDR3 is 15 amino acids long. The CDR3 coding sequence is TGTGCCAGCGTCGAACAAGACAGGGCAGGAACTGAAGCTTTCTTT. As protein: CASVEQDRAGTEAFF.

The rearrangement links TRBV5-1 to TRBJ2-2; 11 positions agree with TRBD2. V shed 0 bases, J shed 6 bases, and the junction held 7 bases outside the gene matches. Germline V gives CDR1 SGHRS, CDR2 YFSETQ. The CDR3 has 17 amino acids. CDR3 nucleotide sequence: TGCGCCAGCAGCTTGGCGGCACTAGCGGGAGTCTCCGGGGAGCTGTTTTTT. Amino acid sequence: CASSLAALAGVSGELFF.

The sample holds one count of this clone. CDR3 bases: TGTGCCAGCAGCCCAGGGGCCCCTACTAACACTGAAGCTTTCTTT. This gives the protein CASSPGAPTNTEAFF. The chain combines TRBV7-9 with TRBJ1-1; D perhaps matches TRBD1 (6 bases). CDR1 is SEHNR, CDR2 FQNEAQ, per germline (reference sequence). V was trimmed by 5 bases and J by 2 bases, leaving 15 bases between them. This CDR3 contains 15 residues.

This clone was seen more than once but under ten times. Sequence at one end of the junction differs from germline and may be a read error. The chain links TRBV7-2 to TRBJ1-2; TRBD1 aligns across 8 bases. Germline V gives CDR1 SGHTA, CDR2 FQGNSA. The CDR3 contains 13 residues. This CDR3 is CASSSIAGQGPSF. CDR3 coding DNA: TGTGCCAGCAGCTCAATTGCCGGACAGGGACCGTCCTTC.

This clone was detected only a few times. The CDR3 region is CASTSGTGYEQFF. The CDR3 nucleotides read TGTGCCAGCACCTCTGGGACAGGGTATGAGCAGTTCTTC. This chain joins TRBV12-3 or TRBV12-4 and TRBJ2-1; 9 positions agree with TRBD1. V was pared by 7 bases and J by 8 bases, with 6 bases of the junction left unmatched. CDR3 length equals 13 residues.

The chain uses TRBV6-1 and TRBJ2-2, with D perhaps TRBD2 (5 bases). The germline V and J ends were trimmed by 2 bases and 5 bases, with 15 bases remaining between them. The CDR3 has 16 residues. The germline CDR1 and CDR2 sequences are MNHNS and SASEGT. CDR3 amino acids: CASSERLGMGTGELFF. The DNA of the CDR3 is TGTGCCAGCAGTGAAAGGCTCGGGATGGGTACCGGGGAGCTGTTTTTT.

The chain is built from TRBV5-1 and TRBJ2-7; D not resolved. Trimming shortened V by 0 bases and J by 0 bases, and 13 bases separated the two germline ends. The CDR3 sequence is 16 residues long. The V gene's germline CDR1 is SGHRS and CDR2 YFSETQ. CDR3 protein: CASSLAEETSSYEQYF. CDR3 sequence (DNA): TGCGCCAGCAGCTTGGCCGAGGAAACGAGCTCCTACGAGCAGTACTTC.

The rearrangement joins TRBV5-8 to TRBJ1-6; 9 nucleotides align to TRBD1. With V trimmed by 6 bases and J by 7 bases, 5 bases remained unmatched. CDR1 is SGHTS and CDR2 is YDEGEE in the germline V gene. The CDR3 extends over 14 amino acids. The chain's CDR3 is CASNRGTGNSPLHF. Here the CDR3 DNA reads TGTGCCAGCAATAGAGGGACAGGGAATTCACCCCTCCACTTT.

J is TRBJ2-5 and V is TRBV25-1; tentative D call: TRBD2 (5 bases). V lost 3 bases, J lost 4 bases, and 9 bases lay in between. The CDR3 has 13 amino acids. CDR1 is MGHDK, CDR2 SYGVNS, per germline. CDR3 coding DNA: TGTGCCAGCAGTGACCCCCGGGGAGAGACCCAGTACTTC. It translates to CASSDPRGETQYF.

This clone was picked up one time. V gene TRBV7-2 combines with J gene TRBJ2-7; no definite D call. V shed 0 bases and J shed 0 bases, with 6 bases lying between them. Germline V gene lookup returns CDR1 SGHTA and CDR2 FQGNSA. CDR3 length equals 14 residues. The CDR3: CASSLAVASYEQYF. The CDR3 nucleotides read TGTGCCAGCAGCTTAGCAGTAGCCTCCTACGAGCAGTACTTC.

This chain connects TRBV11-2 to TRBJ1-1; tentative D call: TRBD1 (5 bases). V dropped 1 base and J dropped 5 bases, with 14 bases sitting between them. Per germline, CDR1 SGHAT and CDR2 FQNNGV. CDR3 length equals 15 residues. Here the CDR3 DNA reads TGTGCCAGCAGCTTAGTCGGGCAGGGTGTGACTGAAGCTTTCTTT. This encodes CASSLVGQGVTEAFF.

The chain uses TRBV5-4 and TRBJ2-3; D is uncertain. The CDR3 sequence is 13 residues long. Germline-derived CDR1 and CDR2 are SGHNT and YYREEE (reference sequence). With 3 bases removed from V and 6 bases from J, the gap between germline ends came to 11 bases. This CDR3 is CASSSQYLDTQYF. DNA of the CDR3: TGTGCCAGCAGCTCACAGTATTTGGATACGCAGTATTTT.

The chain links TRBV11-2 to TRBJ2-3; 13 bases fit TRBD2. CDR1 is SGHAT, CDR2 FQNNGV, per germline. J gave up 6 bases and V 2 bases, and 8 bases lay outside the gene matches. This CDR3 comprises 17 residues. The CDR3 here is CASSLTPGLAGQDTQYF. The CDR3 bases are TGTGCCAGCAGCTTAACCCCGGGACTAGCGGGACAGGATACGCAGTATTTT. Complete variable domain (other parts from reference TRBV11-2 and TRBJ2-3): EAGVAQSPRYKIIEKRQSVAFWCNPISGHATLYWYQQILGQGPKLLIQFQNNGVVDDSQLPKDRFSAERLKGVDSTLKIQPAKLEDSAVYLCASSLTPGLAGQDTQYFGPGTRLTVL.

This clone was seen a few times. The genes are TRBV2 and TRBJ1-3; tentatively, D is TRBD1 (5 bases). Germline CDR1 SNHLY, CDR2 FYNNEI. The CDR3 spans 16 residues. The ends were cut back, 2 bases at V and 0 bases at J, with 11 bases in the middle. Here the CDR3 DNA reads TGTGCCAGCAGTGAATTTTCGGGGGACTCTGGAAACACCATATATTTT. Its protein product is CASSEFSGDSGNTIYF.

The V call is TRBV7-2, the J call TRBJ2-1, with 13 bases that match TRBD2. Germline V gene lookup returns CDR1 SGHTA and CDR2 FQGNSA. Trimming removed 5 bases from V and 7 bases from J; junction bases left unmatched: 2. This CDR3 region has 14 residues. The CDR3 here is CASSTGLAGNEQFF. CDR3 sequence (DNA): TGTGCCAGCAGCACGGGACTAGCGGGAAATGAGCAGTTCTTC.

Comment on this clone: Other DNA sequences within the sample encode an identical CDR3. The chain has TRBV5-1 and TRBJ1-5; 7 bases align to TRBD1. There are 13 residues in the CDR3. Germline-derived CDR1 and CDR2 are SGHRS and YFSETQ. Trimming at V came to 4 bases and at J to 10 bases, leaving 8 bases not matched to a gene. DNA for the CDR3: TGCGCCAGCAGCCTGACAGGGCTTGAACCCCAGCATTTT. This codes for CASSLTGLEPQHF.

This clone was detected once. This chain uses TRBV7-8 with TRBJ2-3; 8 bases are shared with TRBD1. Germline loops: CDR1 SGHVS, CDR2 FQNEAQ. This CDR3 is built from 15 residues. Losses at the gene ends were 1 base for V and 3 bases for J; bases not matched to a gene: 3. CDR3 DNA: TGTGCCAGCAGCTTAGACAGGGGGGCGACAGATACGCAGTATTTT. It encodes CASSLDRGATDTQYF. Based on the CDR3 plus reference TRBV7-8 and TRBJ2-3, the full variable domain is GAGVSQSPRYKVAKRGQDVALRCDPISGHVSLFWYQQALGQGPEFLTYFQNEAQLDKSGLPSDRFFAERPEGSVSTLKIQRTQQEDSAVYLCASSLDRGATDTQYFGPGTRLTVL.